The 23 T cell receptor beta chains reported below all come from one sample, sequenced in a study of tumor-infiltrating lymphocytes in primary liver carcinoma. The roughly 17-32 mg bulk tissue piece was not sorted before simultaneous RNA and DNA extraction. Starting from 500 ng of total RNA, TCR beta cDNA was produced with a primer in the constant region. Modified slightly, ARM-PCR produced TCR beta libraries over three nested multiplex PCR rounds. TRBV1-TRBV30 forward and Cbeta reverse primers drove the first two roughly 10-cycle rounds. One entry per CDR3 protein results from TCRdb running MiXCR on the multiplex PCR reads. The table includes approximately 190,000 distinct CDR3 sequences, around four fifths detected once. Source material: tumor tissue from primary liver carcinoma. The receptors were sampled from a man aged 40-55 years with primary liver carcinoma and hepatitis B virus infection.

Points on this clonotype: Compared with germline, one end of the junction differs, possibly owing to a read error. This chain links TRBV29-1 with TRBJ2-4; D perhaps matches TRBD1 (6 bases). The CDR3 loop spans 11 amino acids. Germline CDR1 SQVTM, CDR2 ANQGSEA. Here the CDR3 reads CNVEQGNIQYF. Written as DNA, the CDR3 is TGCAACGTTGAACAGGGAAACATTCAGTACTTC.

The J gene is TRBJ2-1, the V gene TRBV11-3; D is unresolved. V was trimmed by 10 bases and J by 6 bases, leaving 13 bases between them. Germline V CDR1 and CDR2: SGHNT, YENEEA. The CDR3 is 12 residues long. CDR3 sequence (DNA): TGTGCCAACGGTTTAAATGCCAATGAGCAGTTCTTC. Protein sequence: CANGLNANEQFF.

The count of this clonotype is one. One end of the junction varies from germline; a read error may be responsible. The chain carries TRBV29-1 and TRBJ2-1, with D possibly called TRBD1 or TRBD2 (5 bases each). The V gene's germline CDR1 is SQVTM and CDR2 ANQGSEA. The CDR3 has 10 residues. CDR3 DNA sequence: TGCAGCGTTCTCCGGGGCGAGCAGTTTTTC. It encodes CSVLRGEQFF.

For this clonotype: One base away lies a much larger clone, so this may be a sequencing read error. The chain carries TRBV11-1 and TRBJ1-1; D uncertain. The CDR3 has 15 residues. CDR1 SGHAT and CDR2 FQDESV come from the germline V gene (reference sequence). The germline V and J ends were trimmed by 5 bases and 4 bases, with 17 bases remaining between them. This CDR3 is CASSMGKVTSTEAFF. The CDR3 region has the DNA TGTGCCAGCAGCATGGGGAAGGTTACGAGCACTGAAGCTTTCTTT. Filled out from reference TRBV11-1 and TRBJ1-1, the complete variable domain reads EAEVAQSPRYKITEKSQAVAFWCDPISGHATLYWYRQILGQGPELLVQFQDESVVDDSQLPKDRFSAERLKGVDSTLKIQPAELGDSAMYLCASSMGKVTSTEAFFGQGTRLTVV.

Regarding this clonotype: The conserved phenylalanine or tryptophan is not found at the CDR3 terminus, so this likely reflects a read error. This rearrangement joins TRBV11-2 to TRBJ1-3; D is undetermined. The CDR3 contains 17 residues. V gave up 9 bases and J gave up 4 bases, with 25 bases separating them. The V gene's germline CDR1 is SGHAT and CDR2 FQNNGV. The CDR3 loop is CASTQPFDRLGGNTIYS. As DNA, the CDR3 is TGTGCCAGTACCCAACCATTCGACCGCTTAGGAGGAAACACCATATATTCT.

The rearrangement links TRBV29-1 to TRBJ2-3, with D possibly TRBD1 on 5 matching bases. Germline V gene data show CDR1 as SQVTM and CDR2 as ANQGSEA. V gave up 8 bases and J gave up 2 bases, with 17 bases separating them. The CDR3 contains 14 residues. The CDR3 region has the DNA TGCAGCTTTAGGACACGGGCTCTCACAGATACGCAGTATTTT. It codes for CSFRTRALTDTQYF.

On this clonotype: A clone one base away is much larger, so this may be a read error. The rearrangement uses TRBV28 and TRBJ1-1; D unclear. This CDR3 is built from 12 residues. Germline CDR1 reads MDHEN; CDR2 reads SYDVKM. V lost 8 bases, J lost 6 bases, and 13 bases lay in between. CDR3 residues: CASGRLSSEAFF. For the CDR3, the DNA is TGTGCCAGCGGGCGGCTGAGCTCTGAAGCTTTCTTT.

This clonotype occurred a few times. A much larger clone differs by one base, so this may be a read error. The chain is built from TRBV28 and TRBJ2-7, with D perhaps matching TRBD1 (6 bases). Germline V gene sequence: CDR1 MDHEN, CDR2 SYDVKM. The CDR3 spans 13 residues. The CDR3 sequence: CASAGTPFSEHYF. CDR3 DNA sequence: TGTGCCAGTGCAGGGACACCTTTCAGCGAGCACTACTTC.

A remark on this clonotype: A much larger clone lies a single base off, so this may be a read error. This chain joins TRBV30 and TRBJ1-1; 8 bases line up with TRBD1. This CDR3 is built from 14 residues. J was trimmed by 1 base and V by 4 bases; bases with no gene match: 5. In germline, CDR1 is GTSNPN, CDR2 SVGIG (reference sequence). CDR3 residues: CAWNDGTGNTEAFF. The CDR3 DNA reads TGTGCCTGGAACGACGGGACAGGGAACACTGAAGCTTTCTTT.

To note about this clonotype: Germline is not matched at one junction end, which may reflect a read error. This sequence joins TRBV5-6 and TRBJ1-1; possibly TRBD1 for D (6 bases). The CDR3 contains 15 residues. The V gene's germline CDR1 is SGHDT and CDR2 YYEEEE. The CDR3, as DNA: TGTGCCAGCGGCTTGGGGGGGACGGGGGCCCTTGAAGCTTTCTTT. This translates into CASGLGGTGALEAFF.

Only one count was recorded for this clonotype. One end of the junction does not line up with germline, which may come from a read error. The rearrangement uses TRBV7-3 and TRBJ2-1; D call uncertain. Germline lookup yields CDR1 SGHTA and CDR2 FQGTGA. The CDR3 runs to 15 residues. CDR3 sequence: CASSLGPNSYDEQLF. As DNA, the CDR3 is TGTGCCAGCAGCTTAGGCCCGAACTCCTACGATGAGCAGCTCTTC. Full variable domain (missing parts from reference TRBV7-3 and TRBJ2-1): GAGVSQTPSNKVTEKGKYVELRCDPISGHTALYWYRQSLGQGPEFLIYFQGTGAADDSGLPNDRFFAVRPEGSVSTLKIQRTERGDSAVYLCASSLGPNSYDEQLFGPGTRLTVL.

Remarks on this clonotype: One end of the junction does not line up with germline, which may come from a read error. The chain employs TRBV28 and TRBJ2-1; weak D call: TRBD2 (6 bases). Germline loops: CDR1 MDHEN, CDR2 SYDVKM. The CDR3 loop spans 15 amino acids. In DNA, the CDR3 is TGCGCCAGCATCCTCGGGAGCGGATTCTACAATGAGCAGTTCTTC. Translation: CASILGSGFYNEQFF.

As for this clonotype: No conserved phenylalanine or tryptophan ends this CDR3, so it is likely a read error. This chain uses TRBV10-3 with TRBJ2-7, with 7 positions matching TRBD2. The CDR3 totals 15 residues. The germline V gene encodes CDR1 ENHRY and CDR2 SYGVKD. The chain's CDR3 is CVISYGTIDSYEQYL. The CDR3 region has the DNA TGTGTCATCAGCTACGGGACTATCGACTCCTACGAGCAGTACCTC.

A remark on this clonotype: Sequence at one end of the junction differs from germline and may be a read error. The rearrangement uses TRBV6-1 and TRBJ2-5; tentatively, D is TRBD2 (5 bases). Germline V gives CDR1 MNHNS, CDR2 SASEGT. The CDR3 loop spans 15 amino acids. The CDR3 here is CASSKAVSGQETQYF. The CDR3 DNA reads TGTGCCAGCAGTAAAGCGGTGAGCGGCCAAGAGACACAGTACTTC.

Turning to this clonotype: The junction differs from germline at one of its ends, possibly a read error. The rearrangement links TRBV4-3 to TRBJ2-1; D unresolved. The V gene's germline CDR1 is LGHNA and CDR2 YSLEER. The CDR3 consists of 16 residues. The CDR3 bases are TGTGCCAGCAGCCAAGATCCTTACTCAGAATACAATGGGCAGTTCTTC. It is translated as CASSQDPYSEYNGQFF.

Turning to this clonotype: The junction does not match germline at one end; this may be a read error. The V call is TRBV11-2, the J call TRBJ1-5, with D uncertain. Per the germline V gene, CDR1 is SGHAT and CDR2 is FQNNGV. The CDR3 has 16 amino acids. In DNA, the CDR3 is TGTGCCAGCAGCTTAGGAGACACGGGTTGGGGTCAGCCTCAGCATTTT. As protein: CASSLGDTGWGQPQHF.

As to this clonotype: A much larger clone differs from this one at a single base, so this may be a read error. The chain employs TRBV5-1 and TRBJ2-2, with D uncertain. The CDR3 runs 13 residues. Germline assignment: CDR1 SGHRS and CDR2 YFSETQ. Deletions cut 7 bases from V and 0 bases from J, with 7 bases between. The CDR3 region has the DNA TGCGCCAGCGAAGTCACGAACACCGGGGAGCTGTTTTTT. Protein product: CASEVTNTGELFF.

Concerning this clonotype: The conserved phenylalanine or tryptophan is not found at the CDR3 terminus, so this likely reflects a read error. This rearrangement joins TRBV6-5 to TRBJ2-7; a weak D match, TRBD1 (5 bases). This CDR3 has 15 amino acids. Trimming cost V 0 bases and J 2 bases, with 11 bases left between them. Germline V gene data show CDR1 as MNHEY and CDR2 as SVGAGI. This CDR3 is CASSYSHPGTYEQYS. The CDR3 nucleotides are TGTGCCAGCAGTTACTCACACCCAGGGACCTACGAGCAGTACTCC.

As to this clonotype: A much larger clone is a single base away; this may be a read error. This chain uses TRBV28 with TRBJ1-6; D is undetermined. V was trimmed by 7 bases and J by 5 bases, leaving 18 bases between them. The CDR3 length is 16 residues. The germline CDR1 and CDR2 sequences are MDHEN and SYDVKM. The CDR3 protein is CASNISPRLDNSPLHF. The CDR3 DNA sequence: TGTGCCAGCAATATTTCCCCCCGACTGGATAATTCACCCCTCCACTTT.

A remark on this clonotype: The germline gene is not matched at one end of the junction; a read error may be the cause. The chain combines TRBV29-1 with TRBJ1-2; D is perhaps TRBD1 (5 bases). The germline gives CDR1 SQVTM, CDR2 ANQGSEA. The CDR3 is made up of 18 amino acids. The chain's CDR3 is CTVGLPTGTQVANYGYTF. The CDR3 region has the DNA TGCACCGTTGGGCTGCCAACAGGAACTCAAGTGGCTAACTATGGCTACACCTTC.

As to this clonotype: One junction end disagrees with the germline gene, perhaps due to a read error. The chain's CDR3 is CASIIWAGPYVQYF. CDR3 DNA sequence: TGTGCCAGCATTATCTGGGCAGGTCCCTACGTGCAGTACTTC. V is TRBV6-2 or TRBV6-3 and J is TRBJ2-7; D remains ambiguous. The germline V gene has CDR1 MNHEY and CDR2 SVGEGT. The CDR3 consists of 14 residues.

This chain joins TRBV11-2 and TRBJ2-1, with 7 bases identical to TRBD2. The CDR3 is made up of 15 amino acids. Per the germline V gene, CDR1 is SGHAT and CDR2 is FQNNGV. The CDR3: CISSFSGPFDNEQFF. The CDR3 region has the DNA TGTATCAGCAGCTTTAGCGGGCCATTCGACAATGAGCAGTTCTTC.

The J gene is TRBJ2-2, the V gene TRBV12-3 or TRBV12-4; tentative D call: TRBD2 (7 bases). The CDR3 has 18 amino acids. Trimming cost V 10 bases and J 0 bases, with 24 bases left between them. The DNA for the CDR3 is TGTGCCATCAGCACCCCCACGGGGGGCTTAGCGAACACCGGGGAGCTGTTTTTT. It translates to CAISTPTGGLANTGELFF.